The text below deals with one T cell receptor (beta chain). Its target is not known. Its ends do not fully match the called genes, so a read error is possible. The PCR made use of 60 Vbeta and 13 Jbeta primers. The protocol was immunoSEQ multiplex PCR, while the TCRdb copy is restricted to in-frame clones and leaves out a portion. This repertoire shows 150,000 to 200,000 clones, about 78% found once; its top ten account for 2% to 2.5%. These data come from a study of cytomegalovirus exposure and HLA in healthy donors. The wider study: HLA-typed donors were the source of approximately 85 million unique TCRs, which an early data release held. Genotyping showed roughly 81% of roughly 400 donors falling in the Caucasian-associated ancestry cluster.

Study-level findings and limits: The productive fraction for most TCR beta V segments was about 87% or about 30% in an earlier analysis. A later examination showed that TCR association rates differed by HLA locus, with DRB1 most and HLA-C fewest.

The origin of this receptor is a man in his fifties or sixties in good health and CMV-seronegative. The specimen sequenced was PBMCs.

The DNA of the CDR3 is TGTGCCAACAGTGGAACAGGCCTCCACAATGAGCAGTTCTTC. Translating gives CANSGTGLHNEQFF. The chain recombines TRBV6-1 with TRBJ2-1, with D possibly being TRBD1 (5 bases). CDR1 is MNHNS, CDR2 SASEGT, per germline. The CDR3 totals 14 residues.